Sequencing of this T cell receptor (beta chain) was carried out in a study of shared clonotypes between healthy human individuals. General study points: Sample collection involved blood only; tissue repertoires are likely different.

Note on this clone: Its antigen is not known. Other DNA sequences from this sample encode an identical CDR3 as well.

Looked up from germline, CDR1 is GTSNPN and CDR2 is SVGIG (reference sequence). CDR3 length: 13 amino acids. Trimming left V 0 bases short and J 3 bases short, with 6 bases between. Terminally differentiated effector memory CD45RA+ cells were excluded from the naive CD8 cells, which were CD45RO-negative and positively selected for CCR7. Genomic DNA from each subset was divided evenly over several immunoSEQ plates. The repertoire was sequenced with immunoSEQ multiplex PCR; TCRdb's copy has only in-frame clones and lacks some. The sample has millions of clones, over 85% seen once. V gene TRBV30 combines with J gene TRBJ2-1; no clear D. Input material: naive CD8+ T cells sorted from blood. The receptor was isolated from a man between 18 and 35 years old in good health. DNA for the CDR3: TGTGCCTGGAGTGTAGGGCACTACAATGAGCAGTTCTTC. This sequence encodes CAWSVGHYNEQFF.